This T cell receptor beta chain appears in the sequencing data of a study of Tregs in tolerant kidney transplant recipients (dated by TCRdb to about 2019). Regarding the study in general: Before combined kidney and bone marrow transplantation, this study identified donor-specific regulatory T cells using TCRbeta sequencing and then followed those same cells after transplant. General findings and caveats noted by the study authors: The study was limited by small patient numbers, and the findings need validation in larger populations and under other immunosuppression protocols. Donor-specific Treg expansion was found to exceed global Treg expansion in tolerant patients, suggesting antigen-driven rather than nonspecific expansion. Because the PCR primers were changed over time for some patients, nucleotide-level comparison could not be performed across the samples from those patients. Although technical replication error seemed to be minimal, the question of biological reproducibility was not addressed directly. Expanding Tregs with activated donor B cells appeared to identify the most biologically relevant and donor-specific TCRbeta repertoire.

The sample's time point label is to be understood as: 6 months after combined kidney and bone marrow transplant. Transplants used related donors with nonmyeloablative bone marrow transplantation; mixed chimerism was transient in the human trials. Unstimulated Tregs (CD4+CD25+CD127-), CD4+ non-Tregs (CD4+CD25-), CD4 and CD8 cells were FACS-sorted from thawed PBMCs. The patients were a handful of recipients of combined kidney and bone marrow transplants from the ITN036ST trial, and samples were available only for these trial subjects. Healthy control blood was processed to PBMCs with a Ficoll density gradient and then cryopreserved, whereas patient PBMCs were collected both before and after transplant. The CDR3 sequence holds 18 residues, the cysteine and phenylalanine included. Of the read, only the CDR3 DNA is kept; its 54 bases are in frame from base 1. V has 3 bases trimmed and J has 3 bases trimmed; junction bases matching no gene number 16. The germline V gene provides CDR1 KGHSH and CDR2 LQKENI.

For TCRbeta CDR3 sequencing, genomic DNA was extracted from sorted cells using the QIAGEN DNeasy Blood and Tissue Kit. Through immunoSEQ, high-throughput TCRbeta CDR3 sequencing was done commercially, including PCR amplification with internal controls and bias correction. As for how the authors treated the data: Unique productive TCRbeta sequences were defined by CDR3 nucleotide sequence when primers matched and otherwise by CDR3 amino acid sequence together with Vbeta and Jbeta genes. As a correction for sorting error, sequences shared between sorted populations at a frequency ratio of 2:1 or less were discarded, and the remaining shared sequences were assigned to the higher population. Donor-reactive sequences were defined as at least 5-fold expanded in CFSE-low cells versus unstimulated cells, with frequency of at least 0.01% in CFSE-low cells. Jensen-Shannon divergence calculated on the top 100 TCRbeta sequences ranked by frequency was used to measure repertoire divergence. For samples with multiple sequencing runs, sorting error was corrected in each run separately before the runs were combined. TCRdb limited this immuneACCESS table to in-frame rearrangements with V and J called. A share of clones is missing; checked studies link under half to unresolved V genes, and the rest is unexplained. D and trimming come from the DNA, and the V and J calls and clone size come from that table. The sample table records approximately 60,000 clones; over 75% of these occur just once. Under 4.5% of the sample goes to the ten largest clones.

On this clone: The specificity of this receptor is unknown. No base quality values were provided; no much bigger clone lies one nucleotide off.

The clonotype was recovered from a human patient who received a combined kidney and bone marrow transplant. Post transplant, some T cells may arise from the graft donor. This sequence uses TRBV18 and TRBJ2-7, with 8 central nucleotides matching TRBD1. The sequences come from CD4+ T cells from blood (PBMCs), collected 6 months after the transplant. The CDR3 protein sequence reads: CASSPILGSGQDLYEQYF. The DNA reads as follows: TGTGCCAGCTCACCGATACTAGGTTCGGGACAGGATCTCTACGAGCAGTACTTC.